These T cell receptor beta chains were read from a single sample in a study of blood T cell repertoires in COVID-19. Profiling relied on immunoSEQ multiplex PCR, and the TCRdb table lists in-frame clones only, not all of them. The sample records 35,000 to 50,000 clones, more than 65% being singletons. Sequences were obtained from peripheral blood. These receptors were obtained from a man aged 80 or over with acute or convalescent COVID-19. Each CDR3 is given with its conserved first and last residue. D genes are given only for firm matches. Clone size is stated in some rows and not others, as once, few, many or a class when expanded.

V gene	J gene	D gene	clone size	CDR3 DNA	CDR3 protein
TRBV6-4	TRBJ1-1	TRBD1	once	TGTGCCAGCAGCACCCAGGGGGGCACTGAAGCTTTCTTT	CASSTQGGTEAFF
TRBV7-2	TRBJ2-1	TRBD2	NA	TGTGCCAGCAGCTCACCCGGGACTAGCGGTTTCAATGAGCAGTTCTTC	CASSSPGTSGFNEQFF
TRBV6-5	TRBJ1-1	NA	NA	TGTGCCAGCAGTATTAGAGCGAACACTGAAGCTTTCTTT	CASSIRANTEAFF
TRBV18	TRBJ1-1	TRBD1	NA	TGTGCCAGCTTTACAGGGGCCGGTGAAGCTTTCTTT	CASFTGAGEAFF
TRBV6-6	TRBJ1-5	TRBD1	NA	TGTGCCAGCATTCCAGGGGGCGGGCAGCCCCAGCATTTT	CASIPGGGQPQHF
TRBV2	TRBJ2-7	TRBD2	NA	TGTGCCAGCAGTGCCACAAGAGGACTAGTCACCTACGAGCAGTACTTC	CASSATRGLVTYEQYF
TRBV6-5	TRBJ2-1	NA	NA	TGTGCCACTGGGGGGAAGCACTACAATGAGCAGTTCTTC	CATGGKHYNEQFF
TRBV28	TRBJ2-7	NA	NA	TGTGCCAGCAGTTCGTCCTACGAGCAGTACTTC	CASSSSYEQYF
TRBV7-9	TRBJ2-5	TRBD2	NA	TGTGCCAGCAGCTTAGGGGCAGGGACTAGCGCCGGGGGGACCCAGTACTTC	CASSLGAGTSAGGTQYF
TRBV7-6	TRBJ1-1	TRBD1	NA	TGTGCCAGCAGCCTCCACAGGGGGCGGAACACTGAAGCTTTCTTT	CASSLHRGRNTEAFF
TRBV6-5	TRBJ1-5	TRBD1	NA	TGTGCCGCAGGGGGCACGAGCAATCAGCCCCAGCATTTT	CAAGGTSNQPQHF
TRBV2	TRBJ2-3	NA	NA	TGTGCCAGCACAATGACAGGCGGCACAGATACGCAGTATTTT	CASTMTGGTDTQYF
TRBV5-4	TRBJ2-5	NA	NA	TGTGCCAGCAGCCTTTCCCAAGAGACCCAGTACTTC	CASSLSQETQYF
TRBV5-6	TRBJ2-3	NA	few	TGTGCCAGCAGCGCTGTGGCAGGCCAATCCTTAGATACGCAGTATTTT	CASSAVAGQSLDTQYF
TRBV29-1	TRBJ2-2	TRBD2	NA	TGCAGCGTCACCGGGACTAGCGGGACGGCGAACACCGGGGAGCTGTTTTTT	CSVTGTSGTANTGELFF
TRBV19	TRBJ1-5	TRBD1	NA	TGTGCCAGTAGTGGGGACAGGGGGACACAGCCCCAGCATTTT	CASSGDRGTQPQHF
TRBV27	TRBJ2-1	TRBD1	NA	TGTGCCAGCAGTCCATGGACAGGGCCCTCCTACAATGAGCAGTTCTTC	CASSPWTGPSYNEQFF
TRBV9	TRBJ2-2	TRBD2	NA	TGTGCCAGCAGCGTCAGACTAGCCCCCGGGGAGCTGTTTTTT	CASSVRLAPGELFF
TRBV23-1	TRBJ2-2	NA	NA	TGCGCCAGCAGTCAATCGGGCACCCCCCGGTATGCTTGTGGCACCGGGGAGCTGTTTTTT	CASSQSGTPRYACGTGELFF
TRBV19	TRBJ1-1	NA	NA	TGTGCCAGTAGTATAACTGGTAACACTGAAGCTTTCTTT	CASSITGNTEAFF
TRBV5-1	TRBJ2-1	NA	NA	TGCGCCAGCAGCTTATCGTCTAGCGCGTCCTACAATGAGCAGTTCTTC	CASSLSSSASYNEQFF
TRBV18	TRBJ1-2	NA	once	TGTGCCAGCTCACAGGAGATCTATGGCTACACCTTC	CASSQEIYGYTF
TRBV5-4	TRBJ2-7	NA	NA	TGTGCCAGCAGCTTGTGGGTAGCGACGGCCTACGAGCAGTACTTC	CASSLWVATAYEQYF
TRBV7-3	TRBJ2-2	NA	NA	TGTGCCAGCAGCTCCGTTGCGGGACGGATCGCGAACACCGGGGAGCTGTTTTTT	CASSSVAGRIANTGELFF
TRBV13	TRBJ2-7	TRBD1	NA	TGTGCCAGCAGCGCGGACAGGTACGAGCAGTACTTC	CASSADRYEQYF
TRBV7-6	TRBJ2-2	TRBD2	few	TGTGCCAGCAGTCGACTGTCCCGTAGCGGGGCTCGGGGCACCGGGGAGCTGTTTTTT	CASSRLSRSGARGTGELFF
TRBV7-9	TRBJ2-3	TRBD2	NA	TGTGCCAGCAGCCTTAGCGGGAGCCCCGGGAATACGCAGTATTTT	CASSLSGSPGNTQYF
TRBV3-1/TRBV3-2	TRBJ2-3	TRBD2	few	TGTGCCAGCAGCCAATCTTTACTGCGGGGGGCAGATACGCAGTATTTT	CASSQSLLRGADTQYF
TRBV10-3	TRBJ1-6	TRBD1	NA	TGTGCCATCAGCCACCCGGGACAGGGTAATTCACCCCTCCACTTT	CAISHPGQGNSPLHF
TRBV24-1	TRBJ2-3	NA	NA	TGTGCCACCAGTGAGGGGGACAACACAGATACGCAGTATTTT	CATSEGDNTDTQYF
TRBV7-8	TRBJ2-3	NA	NA	TGTGCCAGCAGCCCCCAAACAGATACGCAGTATTTT	CASSPQTDTQYF
TRBV7-9	TRBJ1-1	NA	NA	TGTGCCAGCAGTCTAAGGGACATTAAGGCTTTCTTT	CASSLRDIKAFF
TRBV28	TRBJ2-2	TRBD2	once	TGTGCCAGCAGTACCGGGACTAACGGGGAGCTGTTTTTT	CASSTGTNGELFF
TRBV6-5	TRBJ2-4	TRBD1	few	TGTGCCAGCAGTTTGTGGACAGGGCTAGCCAAAAACATTCAGTACTTC	CASSLWTGLAKNIQYF
TRBV6-5	TRBJ2-3	TRBD1	NA	TGTGCCTCGCGGACAGGGCAGTTAGATACGCAGTATTTT	CASRTGQLDTQYF
TRBV19	TRBJ1-5	TRBD1	few	TGTGCCAGTAACAGGGGGCCGAATCAGCCCCAGCATTTT	CASNRGPNQPQHF
TRBV6-6	TRBJ1-1	NA	NA	TGTGCCAGCGGGCCAGAGCTCAGGAACACTGAAGCTTTCTTT	CASGPELRNTEAFF
TRBV11-2	TRBJ2-2	TRBD2	NA	TGTGCCAGCAGCTTAGGATTAGCGGGACTAACCGGGGAGCTGTTTTTT	CASSLGLAGLTGELFF
TRBV18	TRBJ1-1	NA	NA	TGTGCCAGCTCACCATATGGGGCCACGAACACTGAAGCTTTCTTT	CASSPYGATNTEAFF
TRBV19	TRBJ1-4	TRBD1	NA	TGTGCCACTCTAAACAGGGGGCGCGATGAAAAACTGTTTTTT	CATLNRGRDEKLFF
TRBV6-5	TRBJ1-3	NA	NA	TGTGCCAGCAGTTACTCGCGGGGGTACGACACCATATATTTT	CASSYSRGYDTIYF
TRBV18	TRBJ1-2	NA	NA	TGTGCCAGCTCACCCCCGGCTCGGAGAGAAGACCATGGCTACACCTTC	CASSPPARREDHGYTF
TRBV7-9	TRBJ1-2	NA	few	TGTGCCAGCAGCCCTTTGGTGACAGACAACTATGGCTACACCTTC	CASSPLVTDNYGYTF
TRBV28	TRBJ1-3	TRBD1	NA	TGTGCCAGCACCCACGGGGACAGGGCAGGTCGAAACACCATATATTTT	CASTHGDRAGRNTIYF
TRBV7-6	TRBJ2-5	TRBD2	NA	TGTGCCAGCAGCTTAGGGGGGGGGACTACAACCCAGACCCAGTACTTC	CASSLGGGTTTQTQYF
TRBV7-3	TRBJ1-1	NA	NA	TGTGCCAGCAGCTTAACCCGCGACACTGAAGCTTTCTTT	CASSLTRDTEAFF
TRBV18	TRBJ1-4	NA	NA	TGTGCCAGCTCACCAATTCACAATCCAGAAAAACTGTTTTTT	CASSPIHNPEKLFF
TRBV5-1	TRBJ2-1	TRBD1	NA	TGCGCCAGCAGCTTAACTCCGGGACAGGGAGGATTTGAGCAGTTCTTC	CASSLTPGQGGFEQFF
TRBV30	TRBJ2-3	NA	NA	TGTGCCTGGAGTCCCAGGGTAACGGGCCCCGTCTTTAGTACGCAGTATTTT	CAWSPRVTGPVFSTQYF
TRBV20-1	TRBJ1-1	TRBD1	once	TGCAGGACAGGGGGCACTGAAGCTTTCTTT	CRTGGTEAFF
TRBV2	TRBJ2-1	TRBD1	NA	TGTGCCAGCAGGGAGACAGGGAGCTCCTACAATGAGCAGTTCTTC	CASRETGSSYNEQFF